This entry lists 23 T cell receptor beta chains sequenced from one sample in a study of cytomegalovirus exposure and HLA in healthy donors. PCR employed 60 Vbeta and 13 Jbeta primers. Profiling relied on immunoSEQ multiplex PCR, and the TCRdb table lists in-frame clones only, not all of them. This listing includes roughly 200,000 clones. Material: PBMCs. These receptors originate from a man under 40 in good health and CMV-seronegative.

The V gene is TRBV5-1, the J gene TRBJ2-5, with 13 bases that match TRBD2. This CDR3 contains 16 residues. Germline CDR1 is SGHRS and CDR2 is YFSETQ. Germline trimming cut 6 bases from V and 2 bases from J; bases unmatched to any gene: 7. CDR3 protein: CASKTGTSGEQETQYF. CDR3 DNA sequence: TGCGCCAGCAAAACAGGGACTAGCGGGGAGCAAGAGACCCAGTACTTC.

The chain joins TRBV7-9 to TRBJ2-1; 8 positions agree with TRBD2. The V gene's germline CDR1 is SEHNR and CDR2 FQNEAQ (reference sequence). The CDR3 consists of 15 residues. Trimming took 5 bases from V and 6 from J; bases not matched to a gene: 9. CDR3 in DNA: TGTGCCAGCAGCCGTGATAGCGGGACGTTCAATGAGCAGTTCTTC. Translated: CASSRDSGTFNEQFF.

This sequence joins TRBV9 and TRBJ2-2; D is possibly TRBD2 (6 bases). V was cut by 4 bases and J by 5 bases, with 12 bases left in between. CDR1 and CDR2 (germline): SGDLS, YYNGEE. The CDR3 contains 14 residues. CDR3 nucleotides: TGTGCCAGCAGCCAATCGGCGGGGACCGGGGAGCTGTTTTTT. As protein: CASSQSAGTGELFF.

The chain is built from TRBV7-9 and TRBJ1-6, with a tentative D call TRBD1 (5 bases). The germline V gene has CDR1 SEHNR and CDR2 FQNEAQ (reference sequence). The CDR3 runs 15 residues. V was shortened by 6 bases and J by 4 bases, with 13 bases between the two germline ends. CDR3 DNA: TGTGCCAGCAGTAAGACGCAGGGATATAATTCACCCCTCCACTTT. Protein product: CASSKTQGYNSPLHF.

This chain links TRBV27 with TRBJ1-1, with 8 nucleotides matching TRBD1. Per germline, CDR1 MNHEY and CDR2 SMNVEV (reference sequence). V lost 4 bases to trimming and J lost 4 bases; unmatched junction nucleotides: 8. The CDR3 covers 15 residues. The CDR3 loop reads CASSSPRGLSTEAFF. In DNA form, the CDR3 reads TGTGCCAGCAGTTCTCCCAGGGGGCTAAGCACTGAAGCTTTCTTT.

On this clone: A read error may account for a junction end that differs from germline. V is TRBV7-9 and J is TRBJ1-1; TRBD1 matches at 7 bases. The germline V gene encodes CDR1 SEHNR and CDR2 FQNEAQ (reference sequence). This CDR3 spans 13 amino acids. The chain's CDR3 is CASSLITRGQQIF. The CDR3 DNA reads TGTGCCAGCAGCTTAATAACAAGGGGACAGCAGATCTTT.

The rearrangement uses TRBV6-5 and TRBJ2-1; D is perhaps TRBD2 (5 bases). Germline values: CDR1 MNHEY, CDR2 SVGAGI. The CDR3 sequence is 14 residues long. The V end lost 2 bases, the J end lost 3 bases, and 8 bases lay between the germline ends. CDR3 nucleotide sequence: TGTGCCAGCAGTTACGAGGGCGGCTACAATGAGCAGTTCTTC. This codes for CASSYEGGYNEQFF.

The chain recombines TRBV27 with TRBJ2-7; 7 bases are a match to TRBD1. The germline gives CDR1 MNHEY, CDR2 SMNVEV (reference sequence). J gave up 2 bases and V 6 bases, and 7 bases lay outside the gene matches. The CDR3 length is 14 residues. CDR3: CASRLQGLPYEQYF. The CDR3 bases are TGTGCCAGCAGATTACAGGGGCTCCCCTACGAGCAGTACTTC.

The chain uses TRBV5-1 and TRBJ2-2; D ambiguous. Between the trimmed V and J ends, which lost 6 bases and 4 bases, there was a span of 13 bases. This CDR3 is built from 14 residues. Germline values: CDR1 SGHRS, CDR2 YFSETQ. CDR3 in amino acids: CASKEIGVTGELFF. CDR3 bases: TGCGCCAGCAAGGAGATTGGTGTCACCGGGGAGCTGTTTTTT.

V is TRBV5-5 and J is TRBJ2-1; D is possibly TRBD2 (6 bases). The V and J ends lost 4 bases and 2 bases respectively, with 19 bases between them. CDR1 SGHKS and CDR2 YYEKEE come from the germline V gene (reference sequence). This CDR3 has 17 amino acids. The CDR3 nucleotides read TGTGCCAGCAGCCGGGGGTTGAGGGTGGATCCCTACAATGAGCAGTTCTTC. Translating it yields CASSRGLRVDPYNEQFF.

The V gene is TRBV5-8, the J gene TRBJ1-5; D perhaps matches TRBD1 (6 bases). The CDR3 covers 15 residues. Trimming took off 1 base at V and 1 base at J, with 9 bases between the two ends. Germline values: CDR1 SGHTS, CDR2 YDEGEE. The CDR3 region is CASSLQGRSNQPQHF. The CDR3 bases are TGTGCCAGCAGCTTGCAGGGGCGAAGCAATCAGCCCCAGCATTTT.

The chain links TRBV6-5 to TRBJ2-7; tentatively, D is TRBD2 (6 bases). V was trimmed by 5 bases and J by 8 bases, leaving 13 bases between them. Germline V gene data show CDR1 as MNHEY and CDR2 as SVGAGI. The CDR3 consists of 12 residues. The CDR3 reads CASSPGERKQYF. The CDR3 DNA reads as TGTGCCAGCAGTCCGGGGGAGCGCAAGCAGTACTTC.

V gene TRBV4-1 combines with J gene TRBJ1-2; 10 bases match TRBD1. The junction had 8 bases not matched to a gene; V was cut back by 0 bases and J by 4 bases. CDR3 length equals 17 residues. CDR1 is MGHRA, CDR2 YSYEKL, per germline. The CDR3 sequence: CASSQDFGDRGGYGYTF. The CDR3 DNA is TGCGCCAGCAGCCAAGATTTTGGGGACAGGGGTGGCTATGGCTACACCTTC.

The gene calls are TRBV18 and TRBJ1-6; TRBD1 aligns across 7 bases. V trimming: 5 bases; J trimming: 8 bases; junction bases outside the gene matches: 12. This CDR3 has 16 residues. Germline V gives CDR1 KGHSH, CDR2 LQKENI. CDR3 loop: CASSTQGFSFDSPLHF. CDR3 coding DNA: TGTGCCAGCTCAACACAGGGGTTCTCCTTCGATTCACCCCTCCACTTT.

This chain joins TRBV5-1 and TRBJ1-1; TRBD1 aligns across 9 bases. Germline trimming cut 4 bases from V and 4 bases from J; bases unmatched to any gene: 5. The V gene's germline CDR1 is SGHRS and CDR2 YFSETQ. The CDR3 covers 14 residues. CDR3 in DNA: TGCGCCAGCAGCGCACAGGGGGCTTTCACTGAAGCTTTCTTT. Protein product: CASSAQGAFTEAFF.

The chain carries TRBV2 and TRBJ1-2; D is uncertain. Trimming cost V 0 bases and J 0 bases, with 11 bases left between them. The germline V gene encodes CDR1 SNHLY and CDR2 FYNNEI. The CDR3 is made up of 16 amino acids. CDR3 in amino acids: CASSEALRESNYGYTF. The CDR3 nucleotides read TGTGCCAGCAGTGAAGCGCTACGGGAATCTAACTATGGCTACACCTTC.

V gene TRBV7-2 combines with J gene TRBJ2-3; 7 nucleotides agree with TRBD2. Germline CDR1 SGHTA, CDR2 FQGNSA. This CDR3 comprises 15 residues. V shed 4 bases and J 0 bases; nucleotides not matched to a gene: 4. CDR3 protein: CASSSWTSSTDTQYF. CDR3 nucleotide sequence: TGTGCCAGCAGCTCCTGGACTAGTAGCACAGATACGCAGTATTTT.

The V and J genes are TRBV7-9 and TRBJ2-5, with 12 bases aligning to TRBD2. The junction had 9 bases not matched to a gene; V was cut back by 0 bases and J by 7 bases. Germline CDR1 SEHNR, CDR2 FQNEAQ (reference sequence). The CDR3 consists of 17 residues. DNA of the CDR3: TGTGCCAGCAGCTTAGCCCAGGGACTAGCGGGCTCATCGACCCAGTACTTC. Protein product: CASSLAQGLAGSSTQYF.

This chain links TRBV28 with TRBJ2-7, with 9 bases lining up with TRBD1. The CDR3 sequence is 16 residues long. CDR1 is MDHEN, CDR2 SYDVKM, per germline. The V gene end was trimmed by 4 bases and the J gene end by 5 bases; junction bases not matched to a gene: 12. The CDR3 protein is CASSSAAGQGLNEQYF. Written as DNA, the CDR3 is TGTGCCAGCAGTTCCGCCGCGGGACAGGGATTAAACGAGCAGTACTTC.

The V call is TRBV6-5, the J call TRBJ1-5; 9 bases agree with TRBD1. Germline loops: CDR1 MNHEY, CDR2 SVGAGI. CDR3 length equals 15 residues. The ends lost 5 bases at V and 6 bases at J; junction bases unmatched: 8. The CDR3 is CASSPGTGFLQPQHF. CDR3 DNA: TGTGCCAGCAGTCCCGGGACAGGGTTTCTTCAGCCCCAGCATTTT.

J is TRBJ1-5 and V is TRBV29-1, with D hard to call. The CDR3 contains 13 residues. Looked up from germline, CDR1 is SQVTM and CDR2 is ANQGSEA. V was clipped by 1 base and J by 5 bases, with 9 bases between them. CDR3 in amino acids: CSVEAGRDQPQHF. The CDR3 DNA reads TGCAGCGTTGAAGCAGGCCGAGATCAGCCCCAGCATTTT.

CDR3 nucleotide sequence: TGTGCCAGCAGCTTCGACAGAGGCTCCTACGAGCAGTACTTC. It yields the protein CASSFDRGSYEQYF. The rearrangement uses TRBV11-2 and TRBJ2-7; TRBD1 is a possible D gene (5 bases). The V end lost 3 bases, the J end lost 0 bases, and 9 bases lay between the germline ends. This CDR3 region has 14 residues. CDR1 SGHAT and CDR2 FQNNGV come from the germline V gene. The complete variable domain, with remaining parts taken from reference TRBV11-2 and TRBJ2-7, reads EAGVAQSPRYKIIEKRQSVAFWCNPISGHATLYWYQQILGQGPKLLIQFQNNGVVDDSQLPKDRFSAERLKGVDSTLKIQPAKLEDSAVYLCASSFDRGSYEQYFGPGTRLTVT.

This chain connects TRBV25-1 to TRBJ1-1; TRBD1 might be the D (6 bases). This CDR3 spans 16 amino acids. Per the germline V gene, CDR1 is MGHDK and CDR2 is SYGVNS. Trimming removed 4 bases at V and 3 bases at J, with 18 bases between. CDR3 in DNA: TGTGCCAGCAGTGGGGCCCGGCAGGGGCAGGACACTGAAGCTTTCTTT. Its protein is CASSGARQGQDTEAFF.